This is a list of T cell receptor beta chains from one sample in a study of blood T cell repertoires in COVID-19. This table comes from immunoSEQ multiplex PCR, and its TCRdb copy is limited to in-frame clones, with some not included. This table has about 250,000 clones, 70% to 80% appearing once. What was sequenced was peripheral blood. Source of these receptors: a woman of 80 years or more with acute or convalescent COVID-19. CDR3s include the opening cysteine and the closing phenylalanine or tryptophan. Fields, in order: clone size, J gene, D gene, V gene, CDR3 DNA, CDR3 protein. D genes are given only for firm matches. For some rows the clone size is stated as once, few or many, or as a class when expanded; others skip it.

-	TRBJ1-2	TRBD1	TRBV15	TGTGCCACCAGACGACAGGGGGGGGCCTATGGCTACACCTTC	CATRRQGGAYGYTF
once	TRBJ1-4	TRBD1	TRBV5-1	TGCGCCAGCAGCTTAGAGACAGGGGATTGGGAAAAACTGTTTTTT	CASSLETGDWEKLFF
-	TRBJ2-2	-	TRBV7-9	TGTGCCAGCAGCGTAGGACTAACGAACACCGGGGAGCTGTTTTTT	CASSVGLTNTGELFF
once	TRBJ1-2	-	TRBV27	TGTGCCAGCAGTTCGCACAGTACTAACTATGGCTACACCTTC	CASSSHSTNYGYTF
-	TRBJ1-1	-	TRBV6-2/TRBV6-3	TGTGCCAGCAGTTCGACAGTTAACACTGAAGCTTTCTTT	CASSSTVNTEAFF
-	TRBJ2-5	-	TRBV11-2	TGTGCCAGCAGCTTAGATCTGAAACGGAGGCGCCAAGAGACCCAGTACTTC	CASSLDLKRRRQETQYF
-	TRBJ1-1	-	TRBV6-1	TGTGCCAGCAGTGAAAGGAGACTGGACACTGAAGCTTTCTTT	CASSERRLDTEAFF
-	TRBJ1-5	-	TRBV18	TGTGCCAGCTCCAGTACGGGGGACAGCAATCAGCCCCAGCATTTT	CASSSTGDSNQPQHF
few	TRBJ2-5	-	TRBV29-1	TGCAGCGTTGGCCGGGAGACCCAGTACTTC	CSVGRETQYF
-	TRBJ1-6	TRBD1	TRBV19	TGTGCCAGTAGTAACAGGGGCCTCTATAATTCACCCCTCCACTTT	CASSNRGLYNSPLHF
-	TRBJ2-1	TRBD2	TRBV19	TGTGCCAGTAGTACGGGACTAGCGGGGGTGTCCTCGCAGGAGCAGTTCTTC	CASSTGLAGVSSQEQFF
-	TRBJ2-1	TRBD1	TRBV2	TGTGCCAGCAGTCGACAGGGCTATGAGCAGTTCTTC	CASSRQGYEQFF
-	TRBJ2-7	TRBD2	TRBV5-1	TGCGCCAGCAGCTTGGAGCCGACTAGCGGGTCCTACGAGCAGTACTTC	CASSLEPTSGSYEQYF
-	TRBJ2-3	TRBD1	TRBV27	TGTGCCAGCAGTTTACAGGGTTATAGGACAGGGAGAGCAGATACGCAGTATTTT	CASSLQGYRTGRADTQYF
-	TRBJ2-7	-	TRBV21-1	TGTGCCAGCAAGGCTAGCGGGGCTTACTCCTACGAGCAGTACTTC	CASKASGAYSYEQYF
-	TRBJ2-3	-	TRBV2	TGTGCCAGTCACTACCGGGATCTGGCAACGTTAGGCGGCACAGATACGCAGTATTTT	CASHYRDLATLGGTDTQYF
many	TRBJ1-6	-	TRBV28	TGTGCCAGCAGTCTAGCATGGGGGGTTAATTCACCCCTCCACTTT	CASSLAWGVNSPLHF
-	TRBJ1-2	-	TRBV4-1	TGCGCCAGCAGCCAAGATCTTCACAGCGGGATCGGTTCTGGCTACACCTTC	CASSQDLHSGIGSGYTF
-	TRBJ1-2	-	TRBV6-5	TGTGCCAGCAGAGGGACTTTGGGGGGCTACACCTTC	CASRGTLGGYTF
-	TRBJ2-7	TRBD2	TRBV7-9	TGTGCCAGCAGCTTACTCTCAGCGGGATACTACGAGCAGTACTTC	CASSLLSAGYYEQYF
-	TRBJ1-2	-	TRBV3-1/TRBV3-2	TGTGCCAGCAGCCAAGATCTCCGCCAGGGGAACGGCTACACCTTC	CASSQDLRQGNGYTF
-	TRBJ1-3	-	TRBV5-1	TGCGCCAGCAGCTTGGTTCCAGGGATTTTCGGGGGGAACACCATATATTTT	CASSLVPGIFGGNTIYF
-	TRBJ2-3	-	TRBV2	TGTGCCAGCAGTGTGAGCGATACGCAGTATTTT	CASSVSDTQYF
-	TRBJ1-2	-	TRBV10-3	TGTGCCATCACCGGGGGTCGGGATGGCTACACCTTC	CAITGGRDGYTF
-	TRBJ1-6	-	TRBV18	TGTGCCAGCTCACCGACCGGGGTAGCGGTGAATTCACCCCTCCACTTT	CASSPTGVAVNSPLHF
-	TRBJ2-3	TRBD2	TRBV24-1	TGTGCCACCAGTGACAATCTAGCGGGAGAGGGGAGCACAGATACGCAGTATTTT	CATSDNLAGEGSTDTQYF
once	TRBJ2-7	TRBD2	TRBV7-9	TGTGCCAGCAGCTTGAAGGGGTCTAGCGGGAACCCCTACGAGCAGTACTTC	CASSLKGSSGNPYEQYF
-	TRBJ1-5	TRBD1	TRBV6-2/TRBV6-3	TGTGCCAGCAGTTACCGACAGGGTTCTAGCAATCAGCCCCAGCATTTT	CASSYRQGSSNQPQHF
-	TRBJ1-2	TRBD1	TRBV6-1	TGTGCCAGCAGTGAGGACAGGGGGCCTGGCTACACCTTC	CASSEDRGPGYTF
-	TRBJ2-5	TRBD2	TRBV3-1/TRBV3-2	TGTGCCAGCAGCCATAATCCGGGACTAGGAGGGGAGACCCAGTACTTC	CASSHNPGLGGETQYF
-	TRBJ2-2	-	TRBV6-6	TGTGCCTGCGCGACGAGGGCCGGGGAGCTGTTTTTT	CACATRAGELFF
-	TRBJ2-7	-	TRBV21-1	TGTGCCAGCAGCAAAAGGGTCCGAGGGGGCGAGTACGAGCAGTACTTC	CASSKRVRGGEYEQYF